Described below is a single T cell receptor (beta chain) sequence and its context. The CDR3 sequence is 11 residues long. CDR1 and CDR2 from the germline V gene are SQVTM and ANQGSEA. V was trimmed by 3 bases and J by 4 bases, leaving 7 bases between them. The source of the sample is a study of tumor-infiltrating lymphocytes in localized non-small cell lung cancer. Sequencing was performed with immunoSEQ multiplex PCR; in TCRdb, only in-frame clones are kept and a portion is missing. The sample has over 10,000 clones, nearly 85% seen once. The sample comprised uninvolved lung tissue not adjacent to the tumor. The TCR sequence derives from a human donor with non-small cell lung cancer. V is TRBV29-1 and J is TRBJ2-7; maybe TRBD1 (6 bases). The CDR3 region has the DNA TGCAGCGTTGACAGGGGTTACGAGCAGTACTTC. This gives the protein CSVDRGYEQYF.